These 12 T cell receptor beta chains were sequenced from one sample in a study of blood T cells in healthy people across ages. Together with a sample-barcoded 5' primer, a J-beta primer mix was included in a second PCR lasting roughly 6 to 12 cycles. TCRdb reprocessed the 5' RACE reads via MiXCR and lists one record per CDR3 protein. Among roughly 700,000 distinct CDR3 sequences listed, around a quarter were seen once. These data were likewise used in another study, on T cells of mothers and their children.

The sequenced sample consisted of blood. These receptors originate from a boy between 10 and 17 years old in good health.

This chain links TRBV18 with TRBJ2-1; 10 bases agree with TRBD1. This CDR3 spans 15 amino acids. Trimming at V came to 3 bases and at J to 7 bases, leaving 6 bases not matched to a gene. Germline CDR1 reads KGHSH; CDR2 reads LQKENI. CDR3 nucleotide sequence: TGTGCCAGCTCACCTGGGACAGGGGTTTGGAATGAGCAGTTCTTC. This gives the protein CASSPGTGVWNEQFF.

The chain uses TRBV20-1 and TRBJ2-7; no definite D call. The germline V gene has CDR1 DFQATT and CDR2 SNEGSKA (reference sequence). This CDR3 is built from 14 residues. Trimming removed 6 bases from V and 0 bases from J, with 15 bases in between. Here the CDR3 DNA reads TGCAGTGCCTTGACGGGTAGGAGCTCCTACGAGCAGTACTTC. Translating gives CSALTGRSSYEQYF.

A few counts support this clonotype. The J gene is TRBJ2-4, the V gene TRBV6-5; TRBD1 matches 7 bases. With V trimmed by 6 bases and J by 0 bases, 5 bases remained unmatched. The germline V gene encodes CDR1 MNHEY and CDR2 SVGAGI. This CDR3 has 15 residues. CDR3 loop: CASRQYRGAKNIQYF. The CDR3 DNA follows: TGTGCCAGCAGGCAATACAGGGGAGCCAAAAACATTCAGTACTTC.

The rearrangement uses TRBV29-1 and TRBJ1-4, with D possibly matching TRBD1 (5 bases). Per the germline V gene, CDR1 is SQVTM and CDR2 is ANQGSEA. Deletions cut 7 bases from V and 0 bases from J, with 18 bases between. The CDR3 totals 16 residues. The CDR3 is CSALSFTRATNEKLFF. DNA for the CDR3: TGCAGCGCTCTATCGTTCACCAGGGCAACTAATGAAAAACTGTTTTTT.

This clonotype has a count of ten or more. The chain recombines TRBV14 with TRBJ2-1; TRBD2 matches 9 bases. The V and J ends lost 0 bases and 7 bases, in that order; junction bases with no gene match: 7. The CDR3 runs 16 residues. Germline V lookup: CDR1 SGHDN, CDR2 FVKESK. DNA of the CDR3: TGTGCCAGCAGCCAAGATGGTCTAGCGGGACTAAATGAGCAGTTCTTC. Protein product: CASSQDGLAGLNEQFF.

This clonotype was seen a few times. The chain recombines TRBV7-8 with TRBJ2-5, with TRBD2 matching over 13 bases. The end of the DNA fits TRBJ2-1 better, so the J call may be wrong. This CDR3 has 15 amino acids. CDR1 and CDR2 (germline): SGHVS, FQNEAQ. The chain's CDR3 is CASIEGLAGVDEQFF. The CDR3 DNA sequence: TGTGCCAGCATCGAAGGACTAGCGGGAGTGGATGAGCAGTTCTTC.

This clonotype has a handful of counts. V and J are TRBV6-5 and TRBJ2-5, with TRBD2 matching 9 bases. V was clipped by 2 bases and J by 4 bases; unmatched bases: 8. The germline V gene encodes CDR1 MNHEY and CDR2 SVGAGI. This CDR3 is 16 amino acids long. This CDR3 reads CASSYVAGVGAETQYF. CDR3 in DNA: TGTGCCAGCAGTTACGTAGCGGGAGTCGGGGCAGAGACCCAGTACTTC.

The chain combines TRBV27 with TRBJ1-2; TRBD1 might be the D (5 bases). The V and J ends lost 2 bases and 7 bases respectively, with 11 bases between them. Looked up from germline, CDR1 is MNHEY and CDR2 is SMNVEV (reference sequence). The CDR3 totals 13 residues. The CDR3 here is CASSLVRGAGYTF. Here the CDR3 DNA reads TGTGCCAGCAGTTTAGTTCGCGGGGCTGGCTACACCTTC.

The table lists this clonotype with a few counts. The gene calls are TRBV20-1 and TRBJ2-1; 11 bases match TRBD2. V shed 3 bases and J 10 bases; nucleotides not matched to a gene: 17. Germline V gene data show CDR1 as DFQATT and CDR2 as SNEGSKA (reference sequence). The CDR3 has 17 residues. As DNA, the CDR3 is TGCAGTGCTAGGGGGATGTTTAGCGGGAGGGCCTACGGGGAGCAGTTCTTC. Its protein is CSARGMFSGRAYGEQFF.

This clonotype occurred many times. This chain joins TRBV12-3 or TRBV12-4 and TRBJ1-2, with D tentatively TRBD1 (6 bases). The ends were cut back, 5 bases at V and 2 bases at J, with 9 bases in the middle. The CDR3 is made up of 13 amino acids. For the CDR3, the DNA is TGTGCCAGCAGTCCACAGGGAAACTATGGCTACACCTTC. Its translation: CASSPQGNYGYTF.

The chain carries TRBV20-1 and TRBJ2-5; 8 nucleotides align to TRBD1. The DNA end favors TRBJ2-7, so the J call may be wrong. CDR1 DFQATT and CDR2 SNEGSKA come from the germline V gene (reference sequence). This CDR3 comprises 14 residues. CDR3 nucleotide sequence: TGCAGTGCTAGGCGGACAGGGCCCTCCTACGAGCAGTACTTC. As protein: CSARRTGPSYEQYF.

This clonotype was observed a handful of times. The V gene is TRBV29-1, the J gene TRBJ2-7; 8 bases line up with TRBD1. Trimming cost V 3 bases and J 2 bases; bases outside gene matches: 9. The CDR3 consists of 15 residues. Germline lookup yields CDR1 SQVTM and CDR2 ANQGSEA. The CDR3 bases are TGCAGCGTTGAGGATCCCGGGACAGGAACCTACGAGCAGTACTTC. It yields the protein CSVEDPGTGTYEQYF.